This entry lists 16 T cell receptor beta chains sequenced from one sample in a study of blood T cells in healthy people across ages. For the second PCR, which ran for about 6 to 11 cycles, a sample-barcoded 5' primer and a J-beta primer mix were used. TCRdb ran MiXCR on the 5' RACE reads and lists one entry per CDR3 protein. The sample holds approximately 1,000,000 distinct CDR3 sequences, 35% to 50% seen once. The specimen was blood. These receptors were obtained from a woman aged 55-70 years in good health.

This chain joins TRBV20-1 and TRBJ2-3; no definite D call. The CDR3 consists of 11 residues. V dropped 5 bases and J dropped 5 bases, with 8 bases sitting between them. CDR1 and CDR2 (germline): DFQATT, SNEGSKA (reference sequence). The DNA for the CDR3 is TGCAGTGCTTCGACGGTAGATACGCAGTATTTT. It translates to CSASTVDTQYF.

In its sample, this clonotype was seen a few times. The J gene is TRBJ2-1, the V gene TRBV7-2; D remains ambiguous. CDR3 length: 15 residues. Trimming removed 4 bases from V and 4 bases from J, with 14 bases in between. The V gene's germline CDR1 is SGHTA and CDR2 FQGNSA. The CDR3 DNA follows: TGTGCCAGCAGCTCCCCCCCGAGAACTTACAATGAGCAGTTCTTC. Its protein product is CASSSPPRTYNEQFF.

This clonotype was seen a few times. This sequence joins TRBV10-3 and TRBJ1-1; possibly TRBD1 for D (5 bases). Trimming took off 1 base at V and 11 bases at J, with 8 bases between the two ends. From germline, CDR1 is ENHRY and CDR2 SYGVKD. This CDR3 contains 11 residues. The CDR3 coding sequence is TGTGCCATCAGTGAGTTGGGGGAGGCTTTCTTT. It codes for CAISELGEAFF.

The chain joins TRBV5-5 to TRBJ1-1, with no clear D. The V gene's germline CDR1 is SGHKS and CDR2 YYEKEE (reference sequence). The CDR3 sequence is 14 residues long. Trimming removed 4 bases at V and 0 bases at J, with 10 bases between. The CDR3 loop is CASSAGGLNTEAFF. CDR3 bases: TGTGCCAGCAGCGCCGGAGGGTTGAACACTGAAGCTTTCTTT.

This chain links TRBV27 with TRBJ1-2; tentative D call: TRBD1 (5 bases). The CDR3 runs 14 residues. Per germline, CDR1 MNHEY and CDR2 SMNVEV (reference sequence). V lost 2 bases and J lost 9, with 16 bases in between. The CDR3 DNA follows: TGTGCCAGCAGTTTACCCAGGGACCGTTCCCGCTACACCTTC. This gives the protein CASSLPRDRSRYTF.

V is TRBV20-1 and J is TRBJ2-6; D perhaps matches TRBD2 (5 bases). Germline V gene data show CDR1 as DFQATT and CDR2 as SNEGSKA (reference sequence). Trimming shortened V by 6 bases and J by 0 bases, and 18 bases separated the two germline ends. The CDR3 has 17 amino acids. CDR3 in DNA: TGCAGTGCCGCAGGCAGAGGGTCAGACTCTGGGGCCAACGTCCTGACTTTC. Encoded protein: CSAAGRGSDSGANVLTF.

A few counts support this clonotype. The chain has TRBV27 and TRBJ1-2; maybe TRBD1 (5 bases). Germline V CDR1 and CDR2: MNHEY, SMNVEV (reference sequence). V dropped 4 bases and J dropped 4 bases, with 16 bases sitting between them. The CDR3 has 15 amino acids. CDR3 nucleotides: TGTGCCAGCAGTTCCCAGGGCAGTCCCATCTATGGCTACACCTTC. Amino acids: CASSSQGSPIYGYTF.

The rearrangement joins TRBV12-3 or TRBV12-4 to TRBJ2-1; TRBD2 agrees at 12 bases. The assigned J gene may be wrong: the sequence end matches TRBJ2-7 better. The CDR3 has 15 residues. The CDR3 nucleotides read TGTGCCAGCAGTTTCTCTCCTAGCGGGAGGGGCGAGCAGTACTTC. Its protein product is CASSFSPSGRGEQYF.

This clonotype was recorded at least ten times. CDR3 amino acids: CASSPRDFSYEQYF. CDR3 DNA: TGTGCCAGCAGCCCCCGGGACTTCTCCTACGAGCAGTACTTC. This rearrangement joins TRBV9 to TRBJ2-7, with D maybe TRBD2 (6 bases). The germline gives CDR1 SGDLS, CDR2 YYNGEE. The CDR3 runs 14 residues. Trimming took off 4 bases at V and 0 bases at J, with 11 bases between the two ends.

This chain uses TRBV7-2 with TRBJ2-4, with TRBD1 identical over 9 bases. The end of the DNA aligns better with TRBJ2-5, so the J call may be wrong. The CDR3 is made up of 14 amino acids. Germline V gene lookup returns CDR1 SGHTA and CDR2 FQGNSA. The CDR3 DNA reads TGTGCCAGCAGGTACCGGGACAGGGTAGAGACCCAGTACTTC. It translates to CASRYRDRVETQYF.

CDR3 DNA sequence: TGCAGCACGAACACAGATACGCAGTATTTT. It encodes CSTNTDTQYF. The chain carries TRBV29-1 and TRBJ2-3; no clear D. Trimming took 8 bases from V and 2 from J, leaving 5 bases between them. Germline V gene sequence: CDR1 SQVTM, CDR2 ANQGSEA. This CDR3 has 10 residues.

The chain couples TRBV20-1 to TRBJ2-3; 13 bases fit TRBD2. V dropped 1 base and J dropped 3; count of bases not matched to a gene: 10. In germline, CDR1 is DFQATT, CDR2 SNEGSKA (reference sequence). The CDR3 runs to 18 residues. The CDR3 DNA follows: TGCAGTGCTAGAGGATCCCGGGGACTAGCGGGATTAACAGATACGCAGTATTTT. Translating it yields CSARGSRGLAGLTDTQYF.

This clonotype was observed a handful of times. The CDR3 reads CASSYPTSGTTYEQYF. CDR3 nucleotide sequence: TGTGCCAGCAGTTACCCAACTAGCGGAACGACCTACGAGCAGTACTTC. The gene calls are TRBV6-5 and TRBJ2-7; the match to TRBD2 covers 8 bases. Germline lookup yields CDR1 MNHEY and CDR2 SVGAGI. V was pared by 2 bases and J by 2 bases, with 8 bases of the junction left unmatched. This CDR3 comprises 16 residues.

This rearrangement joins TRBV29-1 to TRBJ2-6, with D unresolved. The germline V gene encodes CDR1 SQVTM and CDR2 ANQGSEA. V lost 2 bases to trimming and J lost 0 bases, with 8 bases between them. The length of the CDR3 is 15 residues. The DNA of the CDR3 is TGCAGCGTTGAACGCCCCGACTCTGGGGCCAACGTCCTGACTTTC. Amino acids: CSVERPDSGANVLTF.

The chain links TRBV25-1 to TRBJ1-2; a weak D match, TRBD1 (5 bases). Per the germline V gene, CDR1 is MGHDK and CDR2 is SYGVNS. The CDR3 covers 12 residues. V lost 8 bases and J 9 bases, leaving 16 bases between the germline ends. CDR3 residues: CASSQVHGSYTF. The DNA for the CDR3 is TGTGCCAGCTCACAGGTTCACGGGAGCTACACCTTC.

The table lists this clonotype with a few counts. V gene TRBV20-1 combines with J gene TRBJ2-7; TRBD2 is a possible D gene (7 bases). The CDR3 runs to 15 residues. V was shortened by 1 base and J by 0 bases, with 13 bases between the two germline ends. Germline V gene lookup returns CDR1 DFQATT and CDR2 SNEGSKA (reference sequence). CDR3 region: CSARVGGRTSYEQYF. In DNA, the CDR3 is TGCAGTGCTAGAGTCGGGGGGCGGACCTCCTACGAGCAGTACTTC.